The next 10 T cell receptor beta chains were all read from a single sample in a study of human T cells and chemical hapten exposure. Time point specified: patch test 1, 2 weeks after DPC sensitization. The sample's treatment: therapeutic diphenylcyclopropenone sensitization with weekly scalp DPC. Each CDR3 protein gets one entry after TCRdb re-called the RACE reads with MiXCR. The table has about 360,000 distinct CDR3 sequences, 6% to 8.5% seen once; the top ten hold 7% to 10%. This specimen consisted of whole blood, obtained in connection with sensitization to the hapten diphenylcyclopropenone (DPC). All receptors derive from a woman aged 18 to 35 with alopecia areata. Some clones in this sample may be carry-over from other donors' samples.

This clonotype has just a few counts. The chain joins TRBV7-2 to TRBJ2-3; 12 bases are a match to TRBD2. Germline CDR1 SGHTA, CDR2 FQGNSA. V was clipped by 1 base and J by 2 bases; unmatched bases: 10. The CDR3 runs 19 residues. The chain's CDR3 is CASSLGGRLAGDITDTQYF. The CDR3 DNA reads as TGTGCCAGCAGCTTAGGGGGCCGACTAGCGGGGGATATCACAGATACGCAGTATTTT.

The chain has TRBV18 and TRBJ1-5; D call uncertain. V was clipped by 2 bases and J by 5 bases, with 10 bases between them. The CDR3 has 14 residues. Germline V lookup: CDR1 KGHSH, CDR2 LQKENI. The CDR3 spells CASSPEGGDQPQHF. The DNA for the CDR3 is TGTGCCAGCTCACCAGAGGGCGGAGATCAGCCCCAGCATTTT.

This clonotype was picked up a small number of times. This sequence joins TRBV7-3 and TRBJ1-1, with D tentatively TRBD1 (5 bases). Looked up from germline, CDR1 is SGHTA and CDR2 is FQGTGA. The V end was cut by 6 bases, the J end by 0 bases, with 14 bases between. This CDR3 has 15 amino acids. The CDR3 sequence: CASRLLGTVNTEAFF. The CDR3 nucleotides are TGTGCCAGCAGGTTGCTCGGGACGGTGAACACTGAAGCTTTCTTT.

The chain carries TRBV5-6 and TRBJ1-5; unclear D gene. CDR1 SGHDT and CDR2 YYEEEE come from the germline V gene. This CDR3 contains 13 residues. Trimming removed 1 base from V and 8 bases from J, with 10 bases in between. The CDR3 DNA follows: TGTGCCAGCAGCTTGAATTCCGGAGAGCCCCAGCATTTT. The encoded protein is CASSLNSGEPQHF. The full variable domain, with the rest looked up from reference TRBV5-6 and TRBJ1-5, is DAGVTQSPTHLIKTRGQQVTLRCSPKSGHDTVSWYQQALGQGPQFIFQYYEEEERQRGNFPDRFSGHQFPNYSSELNVNALLLGDSALYLCASSLNSGEPQHFGDGTRLSIL.

Ten or more counts support this clonotype. V gene TRBV6-2 or TRBV6-3 combines with J gene TRBJ2-2; a possible D gene is TRBD1 (5 bases). The germline CDR1 and CDR2 sequences are MNHEY and SVGEGT. Trimming pared 8 bases from V and 1 base from J, leaving 8 bases between. CDR3 length: 13 amino acids. The CDR3, as DNA: TGTGCCAGCCTGACAGTGAACACCGGGGAGCTGTTTTTT. It is translated as CASLTVNTGELFF.

This clonotype was seen at least ten times. The chain couples TRBV20-1 to TRBJ2-1, with TRBD2 identical over 12 bases. V gave up 3 bases and J gave up 2 bases; unmatched junction bases: 2. CDR1 is DFQATT, CDR2 SNEGSKA, per germline (reference sequence). CDR3 length: 15 amino acids. Here the CDR3 reads CSASTSGGTYNEQFF. The DNA of the CDR3 is TGCAGTGCTAGTACTAGCGGGGGGACCTACAATGAGCAGTTCTTC.

The chain employs TRBV12-3 or TRBV12-4 and TRBJ1-1, with TRBD1 as a possible D gene (6 bases). V lost 2 bases and J 1 base, leaving 14 bases between the germline ends. This CDR3 is built from 16 residues. As DNA, the CDR3 is TGTGCCAGCAGTTTAAGCGGGACAAGAAAGAACACTGAAGCTTTCTTT. Residues: CASSLSGTRKNTEAFF.

The chain recombines TRBV28 with TRBJ1-5; D is ambiguous. The V end lost 1 base, the J end lost 7 bases, and 14 bases lay between the germline ends. The CDR3 consists of 15 residues. Germline V gives CDR1 MDHEN, CDR2 SYDVKM. The CDR3 region has the DNA TGTGCCAGCAGTTTATCATTCAGGTCGAAACAGCCCCAGCATTTT. Translated, it gives CASSLSFRSKQPQHF.

This clonotype was picked up many times. This chain connects TRBV27 to TRBJ1-5; the D gene is possibly TRBD1 (5 bases). The CDR3 consists of 14 residues. CDR1 and CDR2 (germline): MNHEY, SMNVEV (reference sequence). With 6 bases removed from V and 2 bases from J, the gap between germline ends came to 11 bases. CDR3 region: CASRDRGGNQPQHF. In nucleotides, the CDR3 is TGTGCCAGCAGAGATAGAGGGGGCAATCAGCCCCAGCATTTT.

The chain has TRBV6-2 or TRBV6-3 and TRBJ1-5, with a possible D match to TRBD1 (5 bases). Germline lookup yields CDR1 MNHEY and CDR2 SVGEGT. The CDR3 contains 14 residues. Deletions cut 5 bases from V and 7 bases from J, with 15 bases between. CDR3 loop: CASSTNPQGQPQHF. The CDR3 DNA reads as TGTGCCAGCAGTACAAACCCGCAGGGCCAGCCCCAGCATTTT.